This T cell receptor (beta chain) was recorded in a study of CD8+CD57+ T cells in acquired aplastic anemia. Study-wide background: Sorted CD4+ and CD8+ cells gave an average of 3.2 ug of DNA.

An expansion of CD8+CD57+ cells by flow cytometry had been shown in patients chosen for sequencing. The diagnosis in all patients was severe acquired aplastic anemia. TCR beta VDJ and CDR3 profiling used genomic DNA as template. A single record per CDR3 protein comes from TCRdb applying MiXCR to the reads. This table holds 180,000 or so distinct CDR3 sequences, approximately 48% found once. V was shortened by 3 bases and J by 1 base, with 6 bases between the two germline ends. The CDR3 extends over 13 amino acids. Germline CDR1 reads ENHRY; CDR2 reads SYGVKD. This TCR was sampled from a human donor with aplastic anemia. The sequencing input was sorted CD4+, CD8+, or CD8+CD57+ T cells (not recorded which) from PBMCs. The chain combines TRBV10-3 with TRBJ1-2; D unresolved. DNA for the CDR3: TGTGCCATCAGTGACGGTCATAACTATGGCTACACCTTC. Its translation: CAISDGHNYGYTF.